The clone carrying this T cell receptor (beta chain) was observed a few times. The antigen is unknown. The record originates from a study of T-cell reconstitution after alpha-beta-depleted transplantation in children. Findings and limits, study-wide: T-cell counts and diversity at one year post-transplant came mainly from newly produced T cells. Certain patients had high TCRbeta diversity at day 60, and it came from recipient T cells and thymic progenitors that survived. Expanded graft clones numbering several hundred reportedly gave rise to alpha-beta T cells about two months after transplant.

The TCRbeta library was prepared with unique molecular identifiers. TCRdb itself ran the PCR reads through MiXCR, one entry per CDR3 protein. This table holds roughly 490,000 distinct CDR3 sequences, around 10% found once. Germline-derived CDR1 and CDR2 are SGHTA and FQGNSA. V lost 4 bases and J lost 3; bases outside the gene matches: 6. This CDR3 region has 14 residues. The specimen was PBMCs, mostly from graft donor cells, collected 180 days after TCRalphabeta/CD19-depleted stem cell transplant. The V and J genes are TRBV7-2 and TRBJ2-7; 7 positions agree with TRBD1. The receptor comes from a female patient aged 2-10 years who had a stem cell transplant for aplastic anemia, so the T cells may come from the graft donor. The CDR3 region is CASSSTGKLYEQYF. The CDR3, as DNA: TGTGCCAGCAGCTCGACAGGGAAACTCTACGAGCAGTACTTC. Full variable domain (missing parts from reference TRBV7-2 and TRBJ2-7): GAGVSQSPSNKVTEKGKDVELRCDPISGHTALYWYRQSLGQGLEFLIYFQGNSAPDKSGLPSDRFSAERTGGSVSTLTIQRTQQEDSAVYLCASSSTGKLYEQYFGPGTRLTVT.